One sample yielded the 11 T cell receptor beta chains listed below, sequenced in a study of Ad26.COV2.S vaccination and SARS-CoV-2 variants. This sample's treatment: some 20 received Ad26.COV2.S at low or high dose, single or two shots; 5 received placebo; per-sample allocation not given. The study sampled participants on day 63 after the first vaccine or placebo injection. TCRdb keeps only in-frame clones here, not all; method: immunoSEQ multiplex PCR. Here the sample spans about 440,000 clones, 90% being singletons. The input for sequencing was peripheral blood, taken in a trial of Ad26.COV2.S vaccine versus placebo. These TCRs come from a person between 18 and 60 years old who received the Ad26.COV2.S COVID-19 vaccine or a placebo.

The chain is built from TRBV7-9 and TRBJ1-3, with TRBD1 matching 7 bases. The ends lost 11 bases at V and 0 bases at J; junction bases unmatched: 13. Germline CDR1 and CDR2: SEHNR and FQNEAQ (reference sequence). The CDR3 covers 16 residues. The CDR3 reads CAGSSTGLHSGNTIYF. The CDR3, as DNA: TGTGCCGGCTCCTCGACAGGGCTTCACTCTGGAAACACCATATATTTT.

This clone appeared a few times. The chain uses TRBV3-1 (or the pseudogene TRBV3-2) and TRBJ1-2; D gene uncertain. Trimming cost V 1 base and J 3 bases, with 9 bases left between them. Germline CDR1 LGHDT, CDR2 YNNKEL (reference sequence). This CDR3 has 14 residues. DNA for the CDR3: TGTGCCAGCAGCCAAGGGACTTGGGACTATGGCTACACCTTC. This sequence encodes CASSQGTWDYGYTF.

The chain links TRBV5-4 to TRBJ2-3; no firm D call. The ends were cut back, 1 base at V and 6 bases at J, with 6 bases in the middle. Germline V gene lookup returns CDR1 SGHNT and CDR2 YYREEE (reference sequence). This CDR3 region has 12 residues. CDR3 residues: CASSLYPDTQYF. The CDR3 DNA sequence: TGTGCCAGCAGCTTGTACCCGGATACGCAGTATTTT.

The CDR3, as DNA: TGTGCCATCAGTGATGGATGGGGGCAGGGCTACGAGCAGTACTTC. Translating it yields CAISDGWGQGYEQYF. The V and J genes are TRBV10-3 and TRBJ2-7; maybe TRBD1 (6 bases). The CDR3 is 15 amino acids. Germline assignment: CDR1 ENHRY and CDR2 SYGVKD. V dropped 3 bases and J dropped 3 bases, with 15 bases sitting between them.

The chain has TRBV11-3 and TRBJ2-2, with D maybe TRBD1 (6 bases). The CDR3 length is 17 residues. Trimming pared 3 bases from V and 0 bases from J, leaving 14 bases between. Germline V CDR1 and CDR2: SGHNT, YENEEA. Written as DNA, the CDR3 is TGTGCCAGCAGCTTCCAACAGGGAACAGCGAACACCGGGGAGCTGTTTTTT. Its protein is CASSFQQGTANTGELFF.

This clone was detected once. The chain employs TRBV6-5 and TRBJ1-2; D gene uncertain. The V end lost 6 bases, the J end lost 2 bases, and 4 bases lay between the germline ends. Germline V gene data show CDR1 as MNHEY and CDR2 as SVGAGI. CDR3 length: 11 residues. CDR3 DNA: TGTGCCAGCAGCGGAAACTATGGCTACACCTTC. Its protein product is CASSGNYGYTF.

The chain combines TRBV27 with TRBJ2-1; D may be TRBD2 (5 bases). Trimming stripped 5 bases from V and 4 bases from J, with 12 bases between. The CDR3 has 14 amino acids. CDR1 and CDR2 (germline): MNHEY, SMNVEV (reference sequence). CDR3: CASSPPTRYNEQFF. The DNA for the CDR3 is TGTGCCAGCAGTCCCCCTACTAGGTACAATGAGCAGTTCTTC.

V and J are TRBV10-3 and TRBJ1-1; 7 nucleotides agree with TRBD1. The CDR3 has 13 residues. The ends lost 8 bases at V and 1 base at J; junction bases unmatched: 4. Germline V gene data show CDR1 as ENHRY and CDR2 as SYGVKD. CDR3 sequence reads: CAIGTVENTEAFF. The CDR3 bases are TGTGCCATCGGGACAGTGGAGAACACTGAAGCTTTCTTT.

This clone was picked up one time. The DNA of the CDR3 is TGTGCCAGCAGCTTAAGACAGAAAGAGACCCAGTACTTC. Its protein product is CASSLRQKETQYF. This chain connects TRBV7-9 to TRBJ2-5, with D possibly matching TRBD1 (5 bases). The CDR3 has 13 residues. Deletions cut 2 bases from V and 3 bases from J, with 7 bases between. The V gene's germline CDR1 is SEHNR and CDR2 FQNEAQ (reference sequence).

This rearrangement joins TRBV7-9 to TRBJ2-7, with D perhaps matching TRBD2 (6 bases). There are 15 residues in the CDR3. Germline V gene lookup returns CDR1 SEHNR and CDR2 FQNEAQ (reference sequence). V gave up 1 base and J gave up 0 bases, with 10 bases separating them. The CDR3 sequence is CASSLGPGSSYEQYF. Here the CDR3 DNA reads TGTGCCAGCAGCTTAGGCCCCGGGAGCTCCTACGAGCAGTACTTC. The full variable domain, in which reference TRBV7-9 and TRBJ2-7 provide the parts outside the CDR3, is DTGVSQNPRHKITKRGQNVTFRCDPISEHNRLYWYRQTLGQGPEFLTYFQNEAQLEKSRLLSDRFSAERPKGSFSTLEIQRTEQGDSAMYLCASSLGPGSSYEQYFGPGTRLTVT.

Of note for this clone: This sample includes further DNA sequences coding for the same CDR3. The rearrangement joins TRBV19 to TRBJ1-5; no reliable D call. Germline CDR1 reads LNHDA; CDR2 reads SQIVND (reference sequence). This CDR3 comprises 12 residues. Trimming removed 3 bases from V and 3 bases from J, with 3 bases in between. The CDR3 here is CASSILNQPQHF. DNA for the CDR3: TGTGCCAGTAGTATCCTCAATCAGCCCCAGCATTTT.